The rows below give T cell receptor beta chains drawn from one sample of a study of blood T cell repertoires in COVID-19. Data came from immunoSEQ multiplex PCR; TCRdb stores just in-frame clones and leaves some out. This table holds around 250,000 clones, approximately 83% found once. What was sequenced was peripheral blood. The receptors here all came from a man aged 50 to 59 with active or convalescent COVID-19. CDR3s include the opening cysteine and the closing phenylalanine or tryptophan. The order of the fields is D gene, J gene, clone size, V gene, CDR3 DNA, CDR3 protein. The D gene is left open where the match is weak. Rows give clone size only sometimes, using once, few, many, or a class for an expanded clone.

D: TRBD1
J: TRBJ1-6
size: few
V: TRBV5-1
DNA: TGCGCCAGCAGCTTGGGGACAGGGGCCAATTCACCCCTCCACTTT
CDR3: CASSLGTGANSPLHF

D: NA
J: TRBJ2-6
size: once
V: TRBV5-1
DNA: TGCGCCAGCAGCTTGGGGGGCAACTCTGGGGCCAACGTCCTGACTTTC
CDR3: CASSLGGNSGANVLTF

D: TRBD1
J: TRBJ2-4
size: once
V: TRBV19
DNA: TGTGCCAGTAGTAGCGACAGGGGATTAAACATTCAGTACTTC
CDR3: CASSSDRGLNIQYF

D: TRBD1
J: TRBJ1-3
size: NA
V: TRBV5-4
DNA: TGTGCCAGCGGCAGACAGGGGAGCTCTGGAAACACCATATATTTT
CDR3: CASGRQGSSGNTIYF

D: TRBD1
J: TRBJ1-5
size: once
V: TRBV6-2/TRBV6-3
DNA: TGTGCCAGCAGTTACCCGGCCAGGGGGGCCCGATCCCAGCCCCAGCATTTT
CDR3: CASSYPARGARSQPQHF

D: TRBD2
J: TRBJ2-7
size: NA
V: TRBV4-3
DNA: TGCGCCAGCAGCCAAGATGTTAGCGGGGGGGCCGGGTACGAGCAGTACTTC
CDR3: CASSQDVSGGAGYEQYF

D: TRBD2
J: TRBJ2-1
size: NA
V: TRBV7-7
DNA: TGTGCCAGCAGCCCCACTAGCGTCGGTGAGCAGTTCTTC
CDR3: CASSPTSVGEQFF

D: NA
J: TRBJ1-4
size: NA
V: TRBV6-5
DNA: TGTGCCAGCAGGACAAGGGGCGGTGATAATGAAAAACTGTTTTTT
CDR3: CASRTRGGDNEKLFF

D: NA
J: TRBJ2-7
size: NA
V: TRBV29-1
DNA: TGCAGCGTTGGGCAGGCCCCCTACGAGCAGTACTTC
CDR3: CSVGQAPYEQYF

D: NA
J: TRBJ1-3
size: NA
V: TRBV12-3/TRBV12-4
DNA: TGTGCCAGCAGCTCCTCCTCTGGAAACACCATATATTTT
CDR3: CASSSSSGNTIYF

D: NA
J: TRBJ2-5
size: NA
V: TRBV5-6
DNA: TGTGCCAGCAGCTCTTGGACTGCCCCGGGGACCCAGTACTTC
CDR3: CASSSWTAPGTQYF

D: NA
J: TRBJ1-2
size: NA
V: TRBV30
DNA: TGTGCCTGGAGTGTACTGAGGGGGGGCTGGTATGGCTACACCTTC
CDR3: CAWSVLRGGWYGYTF

D: TRBD1
J: TRBJ1-2
size: few
V: TRBV6-5
DNA: TGTGCCAGCAAGGGACAGGCGAACTATGGCTACACCTTC
CDR3: CASKGQANYGYTF

D: NA
J: TRBJ2-1
size: few
V: TRBV18
DNA: TGTGCCAGCTCACCACAAGCAAATGAGCAGTTCTTC
CDR3: CASSPQANEQFF

D: NA
J: TRBJ2-3
size: once
V: TRBV4-3
DNA: TGCGCCAGCAGCCAAGTCGGACAAAAAGGGACAGATACGCAGTATTTT
CDR3: CASSQVGQKGTDTQYF

D: TRBD1
J: TRBJ1-2
size: NA
V: TRBV6-5
DNA: TGTGCCAGCAGAATGTCAGAGACAGGGACCGGCTACACCTTC
CDR3: CASRMSETGTGYTF

D: NA
J: TRBJ1-1
size: NA
V: TRBV5-1
DNA: TGCGCCAGCAGCCAGATGAGGCTGAACACTGAAGCTTTCTTT
CDR3: CASSQMRLNTEAFF

D: NA
J: TRBJ2-1
size: NA
V: TRBV27
DNA: TGTGCCAGCAGCACTTACAATGAGCAGTTCTTC
CDR3: CASSTYNEQFF

D: NA
J: TRBJ2-7
size: NA
V: TRBV6-6
DNA: TGTGCCAGCAGTTACTCGGGCCGGGGTGGGTACGAGCAGTACTTC
CDR3: CASSYSGRGGYEQYF